This T cell receptor beta chain was obtained from a study of long-term antiretroviral therapy in people with HIV (dated by TCRdb to between 2022 and 2023). Background on the whole study: Collection of the earliest samples took place about a decade ahead of the 2015 WHO recommendation for immediate ART, at a time when ART was typically delayed until CD4 counts fell. A retrospective serial study tested whether ART initiation and durable HIV suppression were associated with changes in peripheral blood TRB repertoire composition and diversity. The cohort contributed over 150 cryopreserved PBMC samples from around 30 adults with confirmed HIV infection, collected serially over a mean of approximately six years (range 1-12). Of the roughly 32 participants with HIV, 10 to 11 were female. Test extractions of a monoclonal T-cell line alongside a few dozen polyclonal samples showed no cross-contamination during QIAcube processing. Results and caveats for the whole study, not just this receptor: A significant increase in TRB diversity was found to be associated with ART initiation, although TRB diversity was observed to remain significantly below that of transplant donor controls even after long-term ART. Because cell numbers in pre-ART samples were limited, unsorted PBMC were profiled instead of sorted CD4+ and CD8+ T cells. The samples span the years 2004 to 2017, and the ART regimens used at that time may not be as effective as current regimens. Owing to limited PBMC availability, only the TCR beta chain was sequenced, without alpha chain pairing. Compared with controls, HIV repertoires had narrower CDR3 length ranges, and the network structure pointed to an antigen-experienced repertoire that shifted only slightly toward naive after ART. At every time point, the repertoire was dominated by expanded TRB clones first identified before ART initiation, although this dominance fluctuated and, in many PLHIV, declined after ART. Inferences about post-ART repertoire changes are limited because no data were available on ART adherence, viral resistance or therapy changes.

This clone was counted once. Its specific antigen is unknown. No base qualities exist here, and no much larger clone lies one base off it. Inclusive of the bounding cysteine and phenylalanine, the CDR3 is 16 residues long. The CDR3 DNA has 48 bases and is translated from base 1. From the germline V gene (reference sequence), CDR1 is LNHDA and CDR2 is SQIVND. Deletion took 5 bases off V and 2 bases off J, with a span of 16 bases between the germline ends. Inclusion was restricted to participants for whom at least one PBMC sample before ART initiation and at least two post-ART samples were available. Treatment was received in the United States of America by all participants with HIV. Before DNA extraction, cryopreserved samples of about 0.9-10 million PBMC were thawed and then washed. At the time of the earliest PBMC sample, participants with HIV were aged between about 20 and 54 years. Each participant contributed PBMC samples from 1-4 timepoints before ART initiation and 2-8 timepoints after ART initiation, with a median of 7 samples. Serial HIV viral load, CD4+ T-cell count, ART history and demographic data were obtained for every participant. Genomic DNA was extracted from unsorted PBMC with a Qiagen kit on a QIAcube, with processing performed in batches of 12 samples.

The immunoSEQ hsTCRB v3.0 assay was used at survey level resolution to sequence the TRB variable region. The targeted TRB sequencing depth was roughly 40,000-55,000 T-cell genomes per sample. Pooled TRB libraries were sequenced on an Illumina MiSeq with a v3 150-cycle kit. Turning to the authors' computational methods: Analysis of repertoires was carried out in R inside a reproducible Nextflow workflow spanning QC, data transformation and analysis. LymphoSeq2, an R package for exploring AIRR-Seq data, was used to implement the custom analyses. Several samples yielding fewer than 5000 total TRB sequences were excluded, leaving around 200 analyzed HIV repertoires. Among the 200 or so HIV repertoires that were kept, roughly 58 were collected before ART initiation and 120 to 140 were collected after ART initiation. Each repertoire was downsampled to 5000 TRB nucleotide sequences, and summary statistics were averaged across 100 downsampling iterations. Only TRB sequences with CDR3 regions of at least seven amino acids were retained for analysis. Two measures captured diversity: a Shannon entropy-derived clonality score and the Gini coefficient. In the repertoire networks, any two of the top 5000 CDR3 amino acid sequences were connected whenever the two sequences differed by an edit distance of one. Antigen specificity groups and MHC restriction were predicted for TRB CDR3 amino acid sequences with GLIPH2. To flag known associations with CMV, EBV, HIV or tissue antigens, CDR3 amino acid sequences were compared against VDJdb and McPAS-TCR. Pre-ART, post-ART and control groups were compared with Wilcoxon signed-rank tests and Holm-Bonferroni correction. As stored in TCRdb, this immuneACCESS dataset retains in-frame rearrangements with V and J assigned. A fraction of the clones does not appear; measured against another copy, unresolved V genes explain less than half of the discrepancy, and the remainder lacks a known reason. The D gene and trimming were derived from the DNA, and the V and J assignments and clone size from that table. This sample gives approximately 13,000 clones in total; about 74% of them show up just once. The ten most abundant clones make up around 21% of the sample.

The receptor's source is a woman aged 35 to 49 with HIV. Recombination joined TRBV19 with TRBJ1-3; the D gene identity is not certain. The specimen was unsorted PBMCs, collected 0.5 years before starting antiretroviral therapy. The nucleotide sequence reads TGTGCCAGTAGTCCCATCGGGATCTCCGCTGGAAACACCATATATTTT. Translated, it gives CASSPIGISAGNTIYF.